Shown below are 14 T cell receptor beta chains from a single sample sequenced in a study of T cell repertoires in cytomegalovirus infection. MiXCR, applied by TCRdb to the reads, yields one record per CDR3 protein. The sample has 650,000 to 850,000 distinct CDR3 sequences; 29% are singletons. The antigens these receptors bind are not known. The specimen comprised cultured CD8+ T cells from PBMCs, sampled from culture after CMV antigen stimulation. Receptor source: a human donor in good health (CMV status not recorded). Some clones in this sample may be carry-over from other donors' samples.

The chain employs TRBV5-1 and TRBJ2-1; 12 bases are a match to TRBD1. In germline, CDR1 is SGHRS, CDR2 YFSETQ. Trimming cost V 4 bases and J 10 bases; bases outside gene matches: 6. This CDR3 is 14 amino acids long. The CDR3 sequence is CASSAGTGGEEQFF. The CDR3 bases are TGCGCCAGCAGCGCTGGGACAGGGGGCGAAGAGCAGTTCTTC.

The rearrangement uses TRBV7-9 and TRBJ2-7, with 9 positions matching TRBD1. Germline V gives CDR1 SEHNR, CDR2 FQNEAQ (reference sequence). The CDR3 has 13 amino acids. Trimming removed 10 bases from V and 6 bases from J; junction bases left unmatched: 10. The CDR3 sequence: CAIPGQGIVEQYF. The CDR3 DNA reads TGTGCCATACCGGGACAGGGAATTGTCGAGCAGTACTTC.

V and J are TRBV12-3 or TRBV12-4 and TRBJ2-3; TRBD1 is a possible D gene (6 bases). The CDR3 extends over 14 amino acids. The V end was cut by 1 base, the J end by 6 bases, with 11 bases between. CDR3 loop: CASSLVAGEDTQYF. CDR3 nucleotides: TGTGCCAGCAGTTTAGTGGCAGGGGAGGATACGCAGTATTTT.

This clonotype was detected ten times or more. The J gene is TRBJ2-1, the V gene TRBV7-9; D perhaps matches TRBD1 (5 bases). The CDR3 sequence is 16 residues long. Trimming removed 5 bases at V and 0 bases at J, with 14 bases between. CDR1 is SEHNR, CDR2 FQNEAQ, per germline (reference sequence). CDR3 sequence (DNA): TGTGCCAGCAGCCCTCCCCTGCAGGGCTCCTACAATGAGCAGTTCTTC. This codes for CASSPPLQGSYNEQFF. Full variable domain (rest looked up from reference TRBV7-9 and TRBJ2-1): DTGVSQNPRHKITKRGQNVTFRCDPISEHNRLYWYRQTLGQGPEFLTYFQNEAQLEKSRLLSDRFSAERPKGSFSTLEIQRTEQGDSAMYLCASSPPLQGSYNEQFFGPGTRLTVL.

This rearrangement joins TRBV7-9 to TRBJ2-2; 8 bases fit TRBD1. J gave up 5 bases and V 5 bases, and 7 bases lay outside the gene matches. Germline CDR1 reads SEHNR; CDR2 reads FQNEAQ (reference sequence). This CDR3 has 15 amino acids. The CDR3 nucleotides read TGTGCCAGCAGCCTTTCGACAGGGGTGACCGGGGAGCTGTTTTTT. It encodes CASSLSTGVTGELFF.

The chain recombines TRBV14 with TRBJ2-6; perhaps D is TRBD1 or TRBD2 (5 bases each). Trimming took 1 base from V and 0 from J, leaving 10 bases between them. The CDR3 sequence is 17 residues long. Per germline, CDR1 SGHDN and CDR2 FVKESK. The CDR3 nucleotides are TGTGCCAGCAGCCAAGGGCGAGGGGACTCTGGGGCCAACGTCCTGACTTTC. Translated: CASSQGRGDSGANVLTF.

This chain joins TRBV7-2 and TRBJ2-1, with D possibly matching TRBD1 (6 bases). The CDR3 runs to 19 residues. Germline loops: CDR1 SGHTA, CDR2 FQGNSA. V lost 4 bases, J lost 2 bases, and 24 bases lay in between. CDR3 region: CASSSIRVGQGFAYNEQFF. The CDR3 bases are TGTGCCAGCAGCTCCATTCGGGTTGGGCAGGGGTTCGCCTACAATGAGCAGTTCTTC.

There are a few counts of this clonotype. The chain couples TRBV28 to TRBJ1-5, with TRBD1 matching 8 bases. V gave up 3 bases and J gave up 0 bases; unmatched junction bases: 10. The CDR3 covers 18 residues. CDR1 MDHEN and CDR2 SYDVKM come from the germline V gene. In DNA form, the CDR3 reads TGTGCCAGCAGTTTTATGACAGGGGCGGGATATAGCAATCAGCCCCAGCATTTT. This translates into CASSFMTGAGYSNQPQHF.

This clonotype showed up just a few times. The chain links TRBV3-1 to TRBJ1-4, with a weak D call TRBD1 (5 bases). There are 16 residues in the CDR3. Germline V lookup: CDR1 LGHDT, CDR2 YNNKEL (reference sequence). Trimming removed 6 bases at V and 7 bases at J, with 21 bases between. CDR3 in DNA: TGTGCCAGCAGAGGCGGGACCCAACCTCTGATTGAAAAACTGTTTTTT. It encodes CASRGGTQPLIEKLFF.

The chain has TRBV20-1 and TRBJ1-2; D may be TRBD1 (6 bases). V was shortened by 5 bases and J by 2 bases, with 18 bases between the two germline ends. The CDR3 runs 15 residues. Per germline, CDR1 DFQATT and CDR2 SNEGSKA (reference sequence). CDR3 region: CSALQAGGPNYGYTF. The CDR3 bases are TGCAGTGCTCTCCAGGCCGGGGGCCCCAACTATGGCTACACCTTC.

The chain recombines TRBV7-1 with TRBJ2-1, with 7 positions matching TRBD2. TRBV7-1 is identified as an open reading frame with a role that is uncertain. Unmatched junction bases numbered 14, after V lost 5 bases and J lost 4 bases. CDR3 size: 17 residues. The CDR3 DNA reads TGTGCCAGCAGCCCTCCCCTTCCCAGCGGGGTTTACAATGAGCAGTTCTTC. This encodes CASSPPLPSGVYNEQFF.

This clonotype occurred many times. The chain carries TRBV7-9 and TRBJ2-1; 8 bases agree with TRBD1. This CDR3 contains 17 residues. Trimming removed 7 bases from V and 2 bases from J; junction bases left unmatched: 13. Germline assignment: CDR1 SEHNR and CDR2 FQNEAQ (reference sequence). The CDR3 sequence is CASTPTKGTGPYNEQFF. CDR3 nucleotides: TGTGCCAGCACCCCAACAAAGGGGACAGGTCCCTACAATGAGCAGTTCTTC. Together with reference TRBV7-9 and TRBJ2-1, the CDR3 gives the full variable domain: DTGVSQNPRHKITKRGQNVTFRCDPISEHNRLYWYRQTLGQGPEFLTYFQNEAQLEKSRLLSDRFSAERPKGSFSTLEIQRTEQGDSAMYLCASTPTKGTGPYNEQFFGPGTRLTVL.

The chain couples TRBV12-3 or TRBV12-4 to TRBJ2-7, with D unresolved. The CDR3 has 13 amino acids. V was trimmed by 5 bases and J by 3 bases, leaving 11 bases between them. The CDR3 nucleotides read TGTGCCAGCAGTCCCCTAGGGCTCTACGAGCAGTACTTC. It specifies CASSPLGLYEQYF.

The sample holds many counts of this clonotype. V and J are TRBV7-9 and TRBJ1-1, with TRBD1 identical over 10 bases. This CDR3 spans 15 amino acids. CDR1 and CDR2 from the germline V gene are SEHNR and FQNEAQ (reference sequence). V dropped 1 base and J dropped 4; count of bases not matched to a gene: 3. The CDR3: CASSLVGQGFTEAFF. The CDR3 DNA sequence: TGTGCCAGCAGCTTAGTGGGACAGGGGTTCACTGAAGCTTTCTTT.